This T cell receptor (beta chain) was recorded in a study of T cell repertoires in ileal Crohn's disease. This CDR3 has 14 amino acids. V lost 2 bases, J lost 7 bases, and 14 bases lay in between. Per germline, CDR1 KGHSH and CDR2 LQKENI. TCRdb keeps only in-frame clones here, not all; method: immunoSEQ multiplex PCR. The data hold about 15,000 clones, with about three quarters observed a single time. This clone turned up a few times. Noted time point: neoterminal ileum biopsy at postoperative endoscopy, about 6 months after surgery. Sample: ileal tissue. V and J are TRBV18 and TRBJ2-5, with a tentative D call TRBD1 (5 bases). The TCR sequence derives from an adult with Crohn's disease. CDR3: CASSPTSTQGTQYF. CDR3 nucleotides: TGTGCCAGCTCACCAACGAGTACTCAGGGGACCCAGTACTTC. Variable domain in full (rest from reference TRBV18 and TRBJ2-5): NAGVMQNPRHLVRRRGQEARLRCSPMKGHSHVYWYRQLPEEGLKFMVYLQKENIIDESGMPKERFSAEFPKEGPSILRIQQVVRGDSAAYFCASSPTSTQGTQYFGPGTRLLVL.